A single sample is the source of the 19 T cell receptor beta chains below, sequenced in a study of blood T cells in healthy people across ages. A sample-barcoded 5' primer and a J-beta primer mix were used in a second PCR of about 7 to 12 cycles. One entry per CDR3 protein results from TCRdb running MiXCR on the 5' RACE reads. The table records about 510,000 distinct CDR3 sequences, about 26% of them present only once. These data were also reused for a study on T cells of mothers and their children.

Sequences were obtained from blood. The receptor set was obtained from a boy aged 2 to 9 in good health.

The chain joins TRBV3-1 to TRBJ1-1; tentative D call: TRBD1 (5 bases). This CDR3 comprises 17 residues. V was cut by 0 bases and J by 1 base, with 15 bases left in between. Per germline, CDR1 LGHDT and CDR2 YNNKEL (reference sequence). The CDR3 coding sequence is TGTGCCAGCAGCCAAGAGCTGCGGGGCGCGGAGAACACTGAAGCTTTCTTT. This gives the protein CASSQELRGAENTEAFF.

The chain uses TRBV18 and TRBJ2-4, with D perhaps being TRBD1 or TRBD2 (6 bases each). In germline, CDR1 is KGHSH, CDR2 LQKENI. V lost 1 base and J 4 bases, leaving 14 bases between the germline ends. The CDR3 spans 16 residues. Here the CDR3 DNA reads TGTGCCAGCTCACCACAAGGAGGGGGTGCGAAAAACATTCAGTACTTC. This sequence encodes CASSPQGGGAKNIQYF. Full variable domain (outside the CDR3, taken from reference TRBV18 and TRBJ2-4): NAGVMQNPRHLVRRRGQEARLRCSPMKGHSHVYWYRQLPEEGLKFMVYLQKENIIDESGMPKERFSAEFPKEGPSILRIQQVVRGDSAAYFCASSPQGGGAKNIQYFGAGTRLSVL.

This clonotype was seen more than once but under ten times. The V gene is TRBV20-1, the J gene TRBJ1-1; maybe TRBD1 (5 bases). CDR3 length equals 13 residues. The germline gives CDR1 DFQATT, CDR2 SNEGSKA (reference sequence). Trimming removed 3 bases from V and 5 bases from J, with 13 bases in between. Here the CDR3 DNA reads TGCAGTGCTAGGAGTGGAAGGGGTACTGAAGCTTTCTTT. Translating gives CSARSGRGTEAFF.

The rearrangement uses TRBV13 and TRBJ2-2, with no clear D. From germline, CDR1 is PRHDT and CDR2 FYEKMQ (reference sequence). Trimming shortened V by 1 base and J by 6 bases, and 15 bases separated the two germline ends. This CDR3 contains 16 residues. CDR3 sequence: CASSLDSRMLPGELFF. The CDR3 DNA follows: TGTGCCAGCAGCTTAGATTCGAGGATGCTTCCCGGGGAGCTGTTTTTT.

There are a few counts of this clonotype. The V gene is TRBV20-1, the J gene TRBJ2-4; D gene uncertain. Deletions cut 5 bases from V and 0 bases from J, with 8 bases between. Germline CDR1 is DFQATT and CDR2 is SNEGSKA (reference sequence). The CDR3 runs to 13 residues. The CDR3 loop is CSAPWLAKNIQYF. The CDR3 nucleotides read TGCAGTGCTCCGTGGTTAGCCAAAAACATTCAGTACTTC.

This clonotype was observed at least ten times. The rearrangement links TRBV20-1 to TRBJ2-1; no definite D call. V was shortened by 0 bases and J by 1 base, with 13 bases between the two germline ends. Per the germline V gene, CDR1 is DFQATT and CDR2 is SNEGSKA (reference sequence). This CDR3 has 16 amino acids. The CDR3 sequence: CSARDSVWTSYNEQFF. The CDR3 nucleotides are TGCAGTGCTAGAGATTCGGTTTGGACGTCCTACAATGAGCAGTTCTTC.

This clonotype was counted between two and nine times. The rearrangement uses TRBV15 and TRBJ2-2; 7 bases agree with TRBD1. The V gene end was trimmed by 0 bases and the J gene end by 7 bases; junction bases not matched to a gene: 5. This CDR3 is built from 15 residues. Germline V lookup: CDR1 LNHNV, CDR2 YYDKDF (reference sequence). Written as DNA, the CDR3 is TGTGCCACCAGCAGAGAAGGGGGCCTAGGCGGGGAGCTGTTTTTT. Translated, it gives CATSREGGLGGELFF. Using reference TRBV15 and TRBJ2-2 for the parts outside the CDR3, the full variable domain is DAMVIQNPRYQVTQFGKPVTLSCSQTLNHNVMYWYQQKSSQAPKLLFHYYDKDFNNEADTPDNFQSRRPNTSFCFLDIRSPGLGDTAMYLCATSREGGLGGELFFGEGSRLTVL.

This rearrangement joins TRBV13 to TRBJ1-2; 7 bases are shared with TRBD1. After removal of 0 bases from V and 6 bases from J, the junction contained 10 bases not matched to a gene. Per the germline V gene, CDR1 is PRHDT and CDR2 is FYEKMQ (reference sequence). The length of the CDR3 is 16 residues. CDR3 in DNA: TGTGCCAGCAGCTTAGGTCAGACAGGGAATATTGATGGCTACACCTTC. Translation gives CASSLGQTGNIDGYTF.

The chain uses TRBV21-1 and TRBJ1-1; no DNA check was done on the table's D call, TRBD1. TRBV21-1 is a documented pseudogene. The CDR3 extends over 18 amino acids. The CDR3 here is CASSKVWLGTGLHTEAFF. The CDR3 coding sequence is TGTGCCAGCAGCAAAGTATGGTTAGGGACAGGGTTACACACTGAAGCTTTCTTT.

This clonotype was seen only a few times. This chain links TRBV6-1 with TRBJ2-1, with D tentatively TRBD2 (6 bases). The CDR3 runs to 14 residues. Trimming shortened V by 7 bases and J by 0 bases, and 10 bases separated the two germline ends. Germline lookup yields CDR1 MNHNS and CDR2 SASEGT. In nucleotides, the CDR3 is TGTGCCAGCACCGAACTAGCCTCCTACAATGAGCAGTTCTTC. It translates to CASTELASYNEQFF.

The chain recombines TRBV7-9 with TRBJ2-2; D call uncertain. The V gene lost 4 bases and the J gene lost 3 bases, with 6 bases spanning the gap. Germline loops: CDR1 SEHNR, CDR2 FQNEAQ (reference sequence). This CDR3 contains 13 residues. CDR3 coding DNA: TGTGCCAGCAGCTCCACGGACACCGGGGAGCTGTTTTTT. Its translation: CASSSTDTGELFF.

This chain joins TRBV18 and TRBJ2-7; D might be TRBD1 (6 bases). The CDR3 sequence is 14 residues long. CDR1 and CDR2 (germline): KGHSH, LQKENI. Trimming pared 6 bases from V and 2 bases from J, leaving 14 bases between. The DNA for the CDR3 is TGTGCCAGCTCGGCGGGCAGGGGAGCCTACGAGCAGTACTTC. Translating gives CASSAGRGAYEQYF.

The chain employs TRBV7-9 and TRBJ2-3; D is perhaps TRBD2 (5 bases). The CDR3 has 14 amino acids. Between the trimmed V and J ends, which lost 1 base and 8 bases, there was a span of 13 bases. Germline CDR1 and CDR2: SEHNR and FQNEAQ (reference sequence). The CDR3 region is CASSLDTLGPTQYF. The CDR3 region has the DNA TGTGCCAGCAGCTTAGACACACTAGGTCCTACGCAGTATTTT.

The chain links TRBV2 to TRBJ2-5, with D hard to call. The CDR3 is 13 residues long. The V end lost 3 bases, the J end lost 5 bases, and 10 bases lay between the germline ends. The V gene's germline CDR1 is SNHLY and CDR2 FYNNEI. CDR3 DNA sequence: TGTGCCAGCAGTGACGGACCGCGGGAGACCCAGTACTTC. Translation gives CASSDGPRETQYF. Full variable domain (missing parts from reference TRBV2 and TRBJ2-5): EPEVTQTPSHQVTQMGQEVILRCVPISNHLYFYWYRQILGQKVEFLVSFYNNEISEKSEIFDDQFSVERPDGSNFTLKIRSTKLEDSAMYFCASSDGPRETQYFGPGTRLLVL.

This clonotype was seen many times. The rearrangement joins TRBV1 to TRBJ2-7. TRBV1 has pseudogene status. CDR3 length equals 13 residues. Here the CDR3 DNA reads TGCACCAGCAGGCGACTTCGATGTGACGAGCAGTACTTC. The encoded protein is CTSRRLRCDEQYF.

This clonotype appeared a few times. The chain joins TRBV20-1 to TRBJ2-5, with TRBD2 as a possible D gene (5 bases). CDR3 size: 14 residues. V lost 0 bases, J lost 7 bases, and 15 bases lay in between. Germline V gene sequence: CDR1 DFQATT, CDR2 SNEGSKA (reference sequence). DNA for the CDR3: TGCAGTGCTAGAGATCTCAGGACGGCGGGGACCCAGTACTTC. Its translation is CSARDLRTAGTQYF.

V is TRBV11-1 and J is TRBJ2-5; weak D call: TRBD2 (5 bases). CDR3 length: 20 amino acids. Trimming shortened V by 0 bases and J by 5 bases, and 28 bases separated the two germline ends. Germline values: CDR1 SGHAT, CDR2 FQDESV (reference sequence). For the CDR3, the DNA is TGTGCCAGCAGCTTAGCGTGGAATTTGGAGGATGGACCCGAGGGCGAGACCCAGTACTTC. Residues: CASSLAWNLEDGPEGETQYF.

This clonotype occurred a few times. DNA of the CDR3: TGTGCCAGCAGGCACACGGACGGATTAGCGCAGTACTTC. Amino acids: CASRHTDGLAQYF. This rearrangement joins TRBV6-1 to TRBJ2-7, with D unclear. Trimming left V 6 bases short and J 9 bases short, with 18 bases between. This CDR3 is 13 amino acids long. CDR1 is MNHNS and CDR2 is SASEGT in the germline V gene.

The gene calls are TRBV20-1 and TRBJ2-5; maybe TRBD2 (6 bases). From germline, CDR1 is DFQATT and CDR2 SNEGSKA (reference sequence). The CDR3 is 15 residues long. Trimming took 1 base from V and 4 from J, leaving 16 bases between them. The CDR3 DNA sequence: TGCAGTGCTAGAGGGTTGCGGGGATACATAGAGACCCAGTACTTC. This gives the protein CSARGLRGYIETQYF.